This T cell receptor beta chain comes out of a study of blood T cell repertoires in COVID-19. Some clones are missing from TCRdb's copy, which holds only in-frame ones; the method was immunoSEQ multiplex PCR. The data show 70,000 to 95,000 clones, around 90% seen once. This CDR3 is built from 15 residues. Looked up from germline, CDR1 is SGHTA and CDR2 is FQGNSA. V was trimmed by 1 base and J by 1 base, leaving 11 bases between them. The chain links TRBV7-2 to TRBJ2-7, with D maybe TRBD1 (5 bases). The sample was peripheral blood. This receptor was obtained from a man in his fifties or sixties with COVID-19, enrolled during active disease. The DNA for the CDR3 is TGTGCCAGCAGCTTAGGGGGCCAGCCTTCCTACGAGCAGTACTTC. Its translation is CASSLGGQPSYEQYF.